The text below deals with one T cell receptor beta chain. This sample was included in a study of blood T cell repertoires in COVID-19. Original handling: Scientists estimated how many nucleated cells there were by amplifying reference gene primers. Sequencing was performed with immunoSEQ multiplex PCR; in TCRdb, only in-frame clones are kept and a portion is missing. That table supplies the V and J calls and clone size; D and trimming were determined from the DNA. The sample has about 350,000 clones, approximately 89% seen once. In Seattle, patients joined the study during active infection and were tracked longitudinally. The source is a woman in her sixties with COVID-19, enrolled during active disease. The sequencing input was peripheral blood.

The CDR3 DNA reads as TGTGCCAGCAGTGAAGCTCCAGGGCTAGGTTCACCCCTCCACTTT. Residues: CASSEAPGLGSPLHF. The J gene is TRBJ1-6, the V gene TRBV2; maybe TRBD1 (5 bases). V lost 0 bases, J lost 9 bases, and 12 bases lay in between. The CDR3 is 15 amino acids. Germline V gene sequence: CDR1 SNHLY, CDR2 FYNNEI.